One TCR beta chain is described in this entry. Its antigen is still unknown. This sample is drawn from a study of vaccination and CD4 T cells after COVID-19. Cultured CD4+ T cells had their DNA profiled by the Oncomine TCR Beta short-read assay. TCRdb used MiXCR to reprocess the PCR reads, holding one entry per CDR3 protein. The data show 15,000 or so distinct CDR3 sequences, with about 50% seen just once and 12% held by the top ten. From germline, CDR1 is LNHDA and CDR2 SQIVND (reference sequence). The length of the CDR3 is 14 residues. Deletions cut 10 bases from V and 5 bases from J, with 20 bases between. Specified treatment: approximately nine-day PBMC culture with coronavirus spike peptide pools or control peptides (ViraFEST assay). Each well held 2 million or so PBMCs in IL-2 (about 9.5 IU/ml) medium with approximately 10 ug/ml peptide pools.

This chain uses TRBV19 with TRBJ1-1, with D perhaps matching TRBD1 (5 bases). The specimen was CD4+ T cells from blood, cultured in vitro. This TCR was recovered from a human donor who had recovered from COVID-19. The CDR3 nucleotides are TGTGCCACCAAACCCCGGGGCTGGGGAACTGAAGCTTTCTTT. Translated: CATKPRGWGTEAFF.